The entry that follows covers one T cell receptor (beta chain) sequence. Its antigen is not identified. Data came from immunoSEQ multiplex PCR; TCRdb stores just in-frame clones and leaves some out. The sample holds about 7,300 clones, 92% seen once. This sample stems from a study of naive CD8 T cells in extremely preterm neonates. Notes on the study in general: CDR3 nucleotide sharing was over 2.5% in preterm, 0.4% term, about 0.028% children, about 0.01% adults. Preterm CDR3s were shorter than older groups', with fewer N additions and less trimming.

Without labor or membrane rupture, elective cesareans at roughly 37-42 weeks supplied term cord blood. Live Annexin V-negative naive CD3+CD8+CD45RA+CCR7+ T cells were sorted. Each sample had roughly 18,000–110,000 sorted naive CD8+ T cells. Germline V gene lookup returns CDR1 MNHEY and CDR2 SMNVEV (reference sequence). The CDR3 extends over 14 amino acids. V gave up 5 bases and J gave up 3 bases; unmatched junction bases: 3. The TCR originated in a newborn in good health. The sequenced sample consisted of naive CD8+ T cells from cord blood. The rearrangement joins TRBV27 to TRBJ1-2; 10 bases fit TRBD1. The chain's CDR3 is CASSMTGGDYGYTF. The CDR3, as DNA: TGTGCCAGCAGTATGACAGGGGGCGACTATGGCTACACCTTC.